Below are 25 T cell receptor beta chains sequenced from a single sample in a study of neoadjuvant nivolumab and ipilimumab in lung cancer. The data were produced by immunoSEQ multiplex PCR, yet TCRdb's version contains in-frame clones alone and is incomplete. The data contain approximately 29,000 clones, just over 90% of them singletons. The specimen was peripheral blood, collected after neoadjuvant nivolumab, alone or with ipilimumab, at or shortly before surgery. All receptors come from an adult with non-small cell lung cancer.

This sequence joins TRBV6-1 and TRBJ2-5; D remains unclear. Trimming took off 2 bases at V and 1 base at J, with 5 bases between the two ends. The germline V gene encodes CDR1 MNHNS and CDR2 SASEGT. This CDR3 is 13 amino acids long. In nucleotides, the CDR3 is TGTGCCAGCAGTGAAAACAGCCAAGAGACCCAGTACTTC. It encodes CASSENSQETQYF.

The V gene is TRBV29-1, the J gene TRBJ2-5; no firm D call. Trimming stripped 7 bases from V and 2 bases from J, with 5 bases between. The germline V gene has CDR1 SQVTM and CDR2 ANQGSEA. The CDR3 is 10 amino acids. The CDR3 DNA sequence: TGCAGCGGCAGGCAAGAGACCCAGTACTTC. It is translated as CSGRQETQYF.

The rearrangement links TRBV9 to TRBJ1-1, with TRBD1 as a possible D gene (6 bases). In germline, CDR1 is SGDLS, CDR2 YYNGEE. Trimming removed 5 bases at V and 1 base at J, with 21 bases between. This CDR3 has 17 residues. The CDR3 region has the DNA TGTGCCAGCAGTGACCAAATGGGAGGACAGCCGAACACTGAAGCTTTCTTT. Translated: CASSDQMGGQPNTEAFF.

V is TRBV11-2 and J is TRBJ2-2, with 9 bases that match TRBD1. V lost 6 bases, J lost 6 bases, and 8 bases stayed unmatched. The CDR3 extends over 15 amino acids. The germline V gene encodes CDR1 SGHAT and CDR2 FQNNGV. The CDR3 sequence is CASREGTGISGELFF. The CDR3 DNA follows: TGTGCCAGCAGGGAGGGGACAGGGATCTCCGGGGAGCTGTTTTTT.

The chain joins TRBV10-3 to TRBJ1-1; the match to TRBD1 covers 10 bases. The germline V gene has CDR1 ENHRY and CDR2 SYGVKD. CDR3 length: 13 residues. Trimming took 8 bases from V and 6 from J; bases not matched to a gene: 6. The CDR3 spells CAIHRDRGAEAFF. The CDR3 nucleotides are TGTGCCATCCACCGGGACAGGGGAGCTGAAGCTTTCTTT.

The V gene is TRBV7-8, the J gene TRBJ2-1, with a tentative D call TRBD1 (6 bases). The germline V and J ends were trimmed by 4 bases and 8 bases, with 15 bases remaining between them. Germline assignment: CDR1 SGHVS and CDR2 FQNEAQ. The CDR3 loop spans 14 amino acids. For the CDR3, the DNA is TGTGCCAGCAGCTCTGGGACAAGGGGCGATGAGCAGTTCTTC. It translates to CASSSGTRGDEQFF.

J is TRBJ2-5 and V is TRBV5-8, with 8 nucleotides matching TRBD2. After removal of 6 bases from V and 4 bases from J, the junction contained 11 bases not matched to a gene. Germline V gives CDR1 SGHTS, CDR2 YDEGEE. This CDR3 has 15 amino acids. DNA of the CDR3: TGTGCCAGCACCCTTGGGACTAGGAAGCGAGAGACCCAGTACTTC. It codes for CASTLGTRKRETQYF.

The chain recombines TRBV6-6 with TRBJ1-2; 9 bases are shared with TRBD1. The ends lost 0 bases at V and 9 bases at J; junction bases unmatched: 5. Germline CDR1 reads MNHNY; CDR2 reads SVGAGI (reference sequence). This CDR3 is built from 14 residues. The CDR3 DNA is TGTGCCAGCAGTTACTCCGGACAGGGGCCCCGCTACACCTTC. Translation: CASSYSGQGPRYTF.

The chain links TRBV2 to TRBJ2-3; D gene ambiguous. V was trimmed by 6 bases and J by 0 bases, leaving 4 bases between them. There are 12 residues in the CDR3. Germline CDR1 reads SNHLY; CDR2 reads FYNNEI. The DNA for the CDR3 is TGTGCCAGCAGGGTCAGCACAGATACGCAGTATTTT. Its translation is CASRVSTDTQYF.

The chain recombines TRBV6-1 with TRBJ1-1, with 7 positions matching TRBD1. V lost 4 bases, J lost 1 base, and 3 bases stayed unmatched. The CDR3 is made up of 14 amino acids. In germline, CDR1 is MNHNS, CDR2 SASEGT. The CDR3 protein is CASSAQGRNTEAFF. The CDR3 coding sequence is TGTGCCAGCAGTGCACAGGGGAGGAACACTGAAGCTTTCTTT.

The CDR3 region is CASSRKRGDTYNEQFF. Written as DNA, the CDR3 is TGCGCCAGCAGCAGGAAGCGGGGGGATACCTACAATGAGCAGTTCTTC. The chain links TRBV5-1 to TRBJ2-1; 9 bases line up with TRBD2. The germline CDR1 and CDR2 sequences are SGHRS and YFSETQ. Unmatched junction bases numbered 7, after V lost 4 bases and J lost 2 bases. CDR3 length: 16 residues.

The CDR3 DNA reads as TGTGCCAGCAGCCTAGGGGGACATGCGAACACTGAAGCTTTCTTT. Its translation: CASSLGGHANTEAFF. The chain has TRBV7-8 and TRBJ1-1; the D gene is possibly TRBD1 (6 bases). The CDR3 totals 15 residues. The V end lost 5 bases, the J end lost 1 base, and 14 bases lay between the germline ends. CDR1 and CDR2 from the germline V gene are SGHVS and FQNEAQ.

The sample holds one count of this clone. The chain carries TRBV29-1 and TRBJ2-7, with no clear D. The CDR3 length is 13 residues. The V gene's germline CDR1 is SQVTM and CDR2 ANQGSEA. V gave up 5 bases and J gave up 1 base, with 12 bases separating them. The CDR3 spells CSVPKTQSYEQYF. For the CDR3, the DNA is TGCAGCGTTCCGAAGACTCAATCCTACGAGCAGTACTTC.

This clone was seen a handful of times. The rearrangement joins TRBV2 to TRBJ2-1; 7 bases agree with TRBD1. V lost 7 bases, J lost 5 bases, and 8 bases stayed unmatched. This CDR3 is 14 amino acids long. Germline lookup yields CDR1 SNHLY and CDR2 FYNNEI. The DNA for the CDR3 is TGTGCCAGCAACTCCGGGACAGTCCACAATGAGCAGTTCTTC. Translating gives CASNSGTVHNEQFF.

This chain links TRBV7-2 with TRBJ2-5; tentative D call: TRBD2 (5 bases). CDR1 and CDR2 (germline): SGHTA, FQGNSA. Trimming removed 6 bases from V and 1 base from J, with 9 bases in between. This CDR3 has 13 amino acids. The CDR3 spells CASSPRGQETQYF. The CDR3 DNA is TGTGCCAGCAGTCCCCGGGGCCAAGAGACCCAGTACTTC.

The V and J genes are TRBV14 and TRBJ2-7; 11 nucleotides align to TRBD1. Germline V gene sequence: CDR1 SGHDN, CDR2 FVKESK. V was clipped by 8 bases and J by 7 bases; unmatched bases: 7. The CDR3 is 13 amino acids. CDR3 in amino acids: CASGDRGNGEQYF. CDR3 DNA: TGTGCCAGCGGGGACAGGGGGAACGGGGAGCAGTACTTC.

The V and J genes are TRBV10-3 and TRBJ2-3; D may correspond to TRBD1 or TRBD2 (5 bases each). The CDR3 runs 15 residues. Trimming took 0 bases from V and 3 from J, leaving 10 bases between them. Per the germline V gene, CDR1 is ENHRY and CDR2 is SYGVKD. CDR3 DNA: TGTGCCATCAGTGAGTCACCAGGGAGAACAGATACGCAGTATTTT. Encoded protein: CAISESPGRTDTQYF.

This clone was observed a single time. The J gene is TRBJ2-1, the V gene TRBV9, with 12 bases aligning to TRBD2. Germline values: CDR1 SGDLS, CDR2 YYNGEE. The CDR3 has 18 residues. V dropped 0 bases and J dropped 5; count of bases not matched to a gene: 9. The CDR3 sequence is CASSVVSSGGAWNNEQFF. The CDR3 nucleotides are TGTGCCAGCAGCGTAGTATCTAGCGGGGGGGCCTGGAACAATGAGCAGTTCTTC.

This clone was observed once. V usage is TRBV7-9 and J usage is TRBJ1-6, with D uncertain. The length of the CDR3 is 15 residues. Between the trimmed V and J ends, which lost 3 bases and 8 bases, there was a span of 14 bases. Germline lookup yields CDR1 SEHNR and CDR2 FQNEAQ (reference sequence). CDR3 loop: CASSFGSADDSPLHF. In DNA form, the CDR3 reads TGTGCCAGCAGCTTTGGGAGTGCCGATGATTCACCCCTCCACTTT. Supplemented by reference TRBV7-9 and TRBJ1-6, the full variable domain reads DTGVSQNPRHKITKRGQNVTFRCDPISEHNRLYWYRQTLGQGPEFLTYFQNEAQLEKSRLLSDRFSAERPKGSFSTLEIQRTEQGDSAMYLCASSFGSADDSPLHFGNGTRLTVT.

The chain uses TRBV10-2 and TRBJ2-3; 12 bases agree with TRBD2. Germline assignment: CDR1 WSHSY and CDR2 SAAADI. The V and J ends lost 6 bases and 1 base, in that order; junction bases with no gene match: 5. The CDR3 loop spans 16 amino acids. As DNA, the CDR3 is TGCGCCAGCAGGCTAGCGGGGGGGCCGGGCACAGATACGCAGTATTTT. The encoded protein is CASRLAGGPGTDTQYF.

The CDR3 DNA follows: TGTGCCAGCAGCTACCCGGGACAGGTGAACACTGAAGCTTTCTTT. Amino acid sequence: CASSYPGQVNTEAFF. This rearrangement joins TRBV5-4 to TRBJ1-1; 8 positions agree with TRBD1. Trimming at V came to 3 bases and at J to 0 bases, leaving 4 bases not matched to a gene. The germline V gene has CDR1 SGHNT and CDR2 YYREEE (reference sequence). This CDR3 has 15 amino acids.

This chain joins TRBV28 and TRBJ1-2, with a possible D match to TRBD1 (5 bases). CDR1 is MDHEN, CDR2 SYDVKM, per germline. The ends were cut back, 6 bases at V and 6 bases at J, with 14 bases in the middle. The CDR3 extends over 13 amino acids. CDR3 protein: CASRGRGRDGYTF. DNA of the CDR3: TGTGCCAGCAGGGGGCGGGGTCGGGATGGCTACACCTTC.

CDR3 loop: CASRQEYEQYF. In nucleotides, the CDR3 is TGCGCCAGCAGACAGGAGTACGAGCAGTACTTC. The chain carries TRBV5-1 and TRBJ2-7, with D possibly being TRBD1 (5 bases). The germline V gene has CDR1 SGHRS and CDR2 YFSETQ. Trimming shortened V by 5 bases and J by 4 bases, and 7 bases separated the two germline ends. The CDR3 has 11 amino acids.

The rearrangement links TRBV7-2 to TRBJ2-7; D may be TRBD1 (5 bases). V lost 2 bases and J lost 3, with 8 bases in between. The CDR3 is 13 amino acids. Germline V CDR1 and CDR2: SGHTA, FQGNSA. CDR3 coding DNA: TGTGCCAGCAGCTTAAGACAGCTCTACGAGCAGTACTTC. The encoded protein is CASSLRQLYEQYF.

The chain links TRBV5-1 to TRBJ1-2, with D hard to call. The ends were cut back, 0 bases at V and 3 bases at J, with 9 bases in the middle. The CDR3 totals 14 residues. Germline CDR1 reads SGHRS; CDR2 reads YFSETQ. Here the CDR3 DNA reads TGCGCCAGCAGCTTGGGGGAATCCTACTATGGCTACACCTTC. Protein: CASSLGESYYGYTF.